This entry describes one T cell receptor (beta chain). What it binds is unknown. Trimming shortened V by 2 bases and J by 5 bases, and 12 bases separated the two germline ends. Germline V gives CDR1 MNHEY, CDR2 SMNVEV (reference sequence). The CDR3 is 14 amino acids. This entry is derived from a study of OX40 agonist ivuxolimab in advanced cancers. About the study: Head and neck, renal cell, melanoma or hepatocellular carcinoma were the cancers that dose-escalation patients had. Averaging roughly 60 years in age, with a range of roughly 20 to 90, the cohort was about 83% male. Whole-study results and caveats: Also showing low normalized T-cell clonal expansion were some of the nonresponders. Compared with others, partial responders at 0.1-3.0 mg/kg displayed clonal expansion among the lowest.

Data came from immunoSEQ multiplex PCR; TCRdb stores just in-frame clones and leaves some out. The table includes 69,000 or so clones, 85% detected once. V and J are TRBV27 and TRBJ1-1; TRBD1 might be the D (6 bases). The sample here was CD4+ or CD8+ T cells sorted from blood, taken in a trial of the OX40 agonist ivuxolimab. This receptor was obtained from an adult with an advanced solid tumor such as melanoma, head and neck, liver or kidney cancer. The CDR3 is CASSLKVGGTEAFF. The CDR3 bases are TGTGCCAGCAGTTTAAAAGTAGGGGGGACTGAAGCTTTCTTT.